This entry lists 27 T cell receptor beta chains sequenced from one sample in a study of regulatory T cells in long-lasting Graves disease (dated by TCRdb to the early 2020s). According to the study, the label for this sample's time point signals: newly diagnosed GD, antithyroid drugs for less than 3 months. For both TCR sequencing and RNA sequencing, RNA was extracted from PBMCs using TRIzol. Libraries came from multiplex PCR. This sample was sequenced with an Illumina HiSeq 4000. To build TCR beta libraries, CDR3 regions were amplified by Arm-PCR using iRepertoire HTBI primers. In-frame beta chains were kept once TCRdb had trimmed the public reads at Q25 with fastp and called clones with MiXCR. Rows with one shared CDR3 protein collapse into an entry with the most common genes and DNA. Within this sample are roughly 500,000 distinct CDR3 sequences, with roughly 14% of them counted one time only. The ten largest clonotypes hold roughly a tenth of the sample.

The same specimen was also included in a second study, on T cells in Graves' hyperthyroidism and ophthalmopathy.

Sequenced here: peripheral blood mononuclear cells (PBMCs), sampled at new diagnosis, from a patient treated with antithyroid drugs. The receptors derive from a man aged 25-45 years with Graves disease. Donor details come from another sample of the same person, matched by shared clones.

In this sample, this clonotype turned up a few times. The gene calls are TRBV20-1 and TRBJ2-1; no reliable D call. The V and J ends lost 1 base and 7 bases respectively, with 20 bases between them. CDR3 length equals 16 residues. Germline CDR1 is DFQATT and CDR2 is SNEGSKA (reference sequence). In DNA, the CDR3 is TGCAGTGCTAGAGGAATCCGTCTGACCTTACAAAATGAGCAGTTCTTC. Translated: CSARGIRLTLQNEQFF.

Only a few counts were recorded for this clonotype. Germline and junction disagree at one end, which may indicate a read error. The rearrangement joins TRBV11-3 to TRBJ2-4; TRBD2 agrees at 10 bases. CDR1 is SGHNT and CDR2 is YENEEA in the germline V gene. The CDR3 loop spans 16 amino acids. The CDR3 coding sequence is TGTGCCAGCAGCCTAGACAGCGGGAGGGCTGAAAACATTCAGTACTTC. The encoded protein is CASSLDSGRAENIQYF.

This clonotype was counted many times. The CDR3: CASSLERNQPQHF. The CDR3 nucleotides read TGCGCCAGCAGCTTGGAGAGGAATCAGCCCCAGCATTTT. This sequence joins TRBV5-1 and TRBJ1-5; D remains ambiguous. Germline V gene data show CDR1 as SGHRS and CDR2 as YFSETQ. This CDR3 comprises 13 residues. V lost 0 bases and J lost 4, with 5 bases in between.

This rearrangement joins TRBV20-1 to TRBJ2-7; 15 nucleotides align to TRBD2. This CDR3 has 14 amino acids. J lost 7 bases, V lost 6 bases, and 7 bases had no gene match. Germline-derived CDR1 and CDR2 are DFQATT and SNEGSKA (reference sequence). For the CDR3, the DNA is TGCAGTGCCCCGCCGGGACTAGCGGGAGGAGAGCAGTACTTC. Residues: CSAPPGLAGGEQYF.

This clonotype occurred many times. J is TRBJ2-3 and V is TRBV2; 8 bases map to TRBD2. The V gene's germline CDR1 is SNHLY and CDR2 FYNNEI. CDR3 size: 15 residues. Germline trimming cut 3 bases from V and 1 base from J; bases unmatched to any gene: 3. CDR3 region: CASSELLAGTDTQYF. CDR3 in DNA: TGTGCCAGCAGTGAGCTACTAGCGGGCACAGATACGCAGTATTTT.

This clonotype came up many times. The chain is built from TRBV12-3 or TRBV12-4 and TRBJ1-1; tentative D call: TRBD1 (6 bases). V lost 5 bases and J lost 4, with 14 bases in between. CDR3 length equals 14 residues. The CDR3 DNA reads as TGTGCCAGCAGTCCTGCCAGGGGTTCCACTGAAGCTTTCTTT. It is translated as CASSPARGSTEAFF.

This clonotype occurred many times. The rearrangement links TRBV30 to TRBJ2-7; TRBD1 aligns across 9 bases. Germline V lookup: CDR1 GTSNPN, CDR2 SVGIG (reference sequence). CDR3 size: 13 residues. The J segment lost 3 bases and the V segment lost 7 bases, leaving 7 bases of the junction unmatched. CDR3 nucleotides: TGTGCCTCCACCGGGACAGGGAACTACGAGCAGTACTTC. Its translation is CASTGTGNYEQYF. The full variable domain, completed using reference TRBV30 and TRBJ2-7, is SQTIHQWPATLVQPVGSPLSLECTVEGTSNPNLYWYRQAAGRGLQLLFYSVGIGQISSEVPQNLSASRPQDRQFILSSKKLLLSDSGFYLCASTGTGNYEQYFGPGTRLTVT.

This clonotype was counted many times. The V gene is TRBV24-1, the J gene TRBJ2-5; D may be TRBD2 (6 bases). Germline CDR1 reads KGHDR; CDR2 reads SFDVKD. V gave up 0 bases and J gave up 10 bases, with 14 bases separating them. The length of the CDR3 is 14 residues. CDR3 amino acids: CATSDLTVFGGQYF. In DNA form, the CDR3 reads TGTGCCACCAGTGATTTGACGGTCTTCGGGGGCCAGTACTTC.

This clonotype was counted ten times or more. This chain connects TRBV30 to TRBJ1-5; 7 nucleotides align to TRBD1. From germline, CDR1 is GTSNPN and CDR2 SVGIG (reference sequence). The CDR3 sequence is 13 residues long. The J segment lost 6 bases and the V segment lost 0 bases, leaving 2 bases of the junction unmatched. For the CDR3, the DNA is TGTGCCTGGAGTGTGGGACAGATTCAGCCCCAGCATTTT. Translated: CAWSVGQIQPQHF.

This clonotype was recorded many times. This chain joins TRBV15 and TRBJ1-1; D is uncertain. There are 12 residues in the CDR3. Trimming pared 2 bases from V and 10 bases from J, leaving 11 bases between. Germline V lookup: CDR1 LNHNV, CDR2 YYDKDF (reference sequence). CDR3 amino acids: CATSRTPSPAFF. The DNA of the CDR3 is TGTGCCACCAGCAGAACCCCAAGCCCAGCTTTCTTT.

This clonotype was seen at least ten times. The chain is built from TRBV29-1 and TRBJ2-1; a possible D gene is TRBD2 (7 bases). The CDR3 totals 13 residues. Germline CDR1 and CDR2: SQVTM and ANQGSEA. The germline V and J ends were trimmed by 3 bases and 7 bases, with 13 bases remaining between them. In DNA form, the CDR3 reads TGCAGCGTTGATTGGAGGGGGGGGAATGAGCAGTTCTTC. This sequence encodes CSVDWRGGNEQFF.

This clonotype turned up a few times. This may arise from a read error, as a much more abundant clone is one base away. The chain recombines TRBV27 with TRBJ2-1, with unresolved D. CDR1 MNHEY and CDR2 SMNVEV come from the germline V gene (reference sequence). The CDR3 runs to 11 residues. The CDR3 coding sequence is TGTGCCGGCAGTCCAACAGCCGAGCAGTTCTTC. Protein product: CAGSPTAEQFF.

Many counts were recorded for this clonotype. The V call is TRBV7-2, the J call TRBJ2-3, with 9 nucleotides matching TRBD2. From germline, CDR1 is SGHTA and CDR2 FQGNSA. This CDR3 has 15 residues. V lost 3 bases to trimming and J lost 6 bases; unmatched junction nucleotides: 7. The CDR3 DNA reads as TGTGCCAGCAGCTTGACTAGCGGTGGACGGGATACGCAGTATTTT. Translating gives CASSLTSGGRDTQYF.

This clonotype was counted many times. The chain is built from TRBV12-3 or TRBV12-4 and TRBJ2-3; maybe TRBD2 (5 bases). This CDR3 spans 16 amino acids. Trimming stripped 5 bases from V and 0 bases from J, with 15 bases between. The CDR3 spells CASSARGGQSTDTQYF. The CDR3 DNA follows: TGTGCCAGCAGTGCCCGTGGAGGTCAAAGCACAGATACGCAGTATTTT.

This clonotype was observed many times. V is TRBV2 and J is TRBJ2-2, with 7 bases matching TRBD2. Germline V lookup: CDR1 SNHLY, CDR2 FYNNEI. With V trimmed by 4 bases and J by 4 bases, 0 bases remained unmatched. CDR3 length: 13 amino acids. The CDR3 DNA is TGTGCCAGCAGTGGACTAGCCACCGGGGAGCTGTTTTTT. Its protein is CASSGLATGELFF.

This clonotype was observed at least ten times. This chain links TRBV7-2 with TRBJ1-1; no definite D call. V was trimmed by 2 bases and J by 1 base, leaving 11 bases between them. This CDR3 has 15 amino acids. Germline CDR1 and CDR2: SGHTA and FQGNSA. CDR3 nucleotides: TGTGCCAGCAGCTTAACGTGGACGCAGAACACTGAAGCTTTCTTT. This gives the protein CASSLTWTQNTEAFF.

The sample holds a few counts of this clonotype. This sequence joins TRBV6-5 and TRBJ2-1; 7 positions match TRBD2. This CDR3 comprises 15 residues. The germline CDR1 and CDR2 sequences are MNHEY and SVGAGI. V lost 2 bases to trimming and J lost 5 bases; unmatched junction nucleotides: 6. CDR3 sequence reads: CASSYRDYKDNEQFF. The CDR3 coding sequence is TGTGCCAGCAGTTACCGGGACTACAAAGACAATGAGCAGTTCTTC.

This sequence joins TRBV20-1 and TRBJ2-2; 8 bases align to TRBD2. The germline CDR1 and CDR2 sequences are DFQATT and SNEGSKA (reference sequence). Trimming at V came to 2 bases and at J to 4 bases, leaving 9 bases not matched to a gene. CDR3 length: 16 residues. For the CDR3, the DNA is TGCAGTGCTAGATCGCTAAGCGGGAGTGGCACCGGGGAGCTGTTTTTT. Translation gives CSARSLSGSGTGELFF.

The sample holds many counts of this clonotype. V gene TRBV29-1 combines with J gene TRBJ2-5; D is uncertain. The germline V gene encodes CDR1 SQVTM and CDR2 ANQGSEA. The CDR3 has 12 amino acids. The V gene lost 6 bases and the J gene lost 1 base, with 9 bases spanning the gap. The CDR3 protein is CSVKGIQETQYF. The CDR3, as DNA: TGCAGCGTCAAGGGAATCCAAGAGACCCAGTACTTC.

This clonotype appeared many times. DNA of the CDR3: TGTGCCACCAGTGATTTTAGCCTAGCGGGAGACCCCGTACAGTTCTTC. It encodes CATSDFSLAGDPVQFF. The rearrangement links TRBV24-1 to TRBJ2-1; 10 bases match TRBD2. The CDR3 has 16 amino acids. Losses at the gene ends were 1 base for V and 13 bases for J; bases not matched to a gene: 12. CDR1 KGHDR and CDR2 SFDVKD come from the germline V gene.

In this sample, this clonotype turned up many times. J is TRBJ2-5 and V is TRBV11-2, with a tentative D call TRBD1 (6 bases). Germline-derived CDR1 and CDR2 are SGHAT and FQNNGV. CDR3 length equals 16 residues. Trimming stripped 4 bases from V and 5 bases from J, with 20 bases between. CDR3 region: CASSSWGQAEGETQYF. The CDR3 DNA follows: TGTGCCAGCAGCTCATGGGGGCAGGCCGAGGGGGAGACCCAGTACTTC.

This clonotype was seen repeatedly, ten times or more. The chain recombines TRBV2 with TRBJ1-5; tentative D call: TRBD1 (5 bases). V shed 7 bases and J shed 4 bases, with 11 bases lying between them. The germline V gene encodes CDR1 SNHLY and CDR2 FYNNEI. The CDR3 sequence is 13 residues long. The CDR3 bases are TGTGCCAGCACCGTGGCAGGGAATCAGCCCCAGCATTTT. Encoded protein: CASTVAGNQPQHF.

This clonotype occurred many times. The chain employs TRBV6-5 and TRBJ1-1, with a possible D match to TRBD1 (6 bases). This CDR3 contains 14 residues. Per germline, CDR1 MNHEY and CDR2 SVGAGI. V shed 2 bases and J shed 4 bases, with 11 bases lying between them. CDR3 sequence reads: CASSYRGTRTEAFF. DNA for the CDR3: TGTGCCAGCAGTTACAGGGGGACGCGCACTGAAGCTTTCTTT.

This clonotype was picked up many times. The genes are TRBV6-1 and TRBJ1-1; 7 bases line up with TRBD1. Germline V gene data show CDR1 as MNHNS and CDR2 as SASEGT. The V segment lost 6 bases and the J segment 3 bases; nucleotides outside the gene matches: 4. CDR3 length: 13 residues. The CDR3 coding sequence is TGTGCCAGCAGGGGGGACAGTCACACTGAAGCTTTCTTT. It encodes CASRGDSHTEAFF.

This clonotype was counted many times. The chain links TRBV12-3 or TRBV12-4 to TRBJ2-2; 10 nucleotides match TRBD2. This CDR3 is 15 amino acids long. Trimming removed 5 bases from V and 7 bases from J; junction bases left unmatched: 7. CDR3: CASSPSGSWGGELFF. CDR3 DNA: TGTGCCAGCAGTCCTAGCGGGAGCTGGGGCGGGGAGCTGTTTTTT.

This clonotype was seen repeatedly, ten times or more. V usage is TRBV12-5 and J usage is TRBJ1-2; D may be TRBD1 (5 bases). This CDR3 has 16 amino acids. Trimming left V 4 bases short and J 8 bases short, with 23 bases between. The V gene's germline CDR1 is LGHNT and CDR2 FRNRAP. The CDR3 loop is CASGSPMFRADEGYTF. The CDR3 nucleotides read TGTGCTAGTGGTTCCCCAATGTTCAGGGCCGATGAGGGCTACACCTTC.

Ten or more counts support this clonotype. The genes are TRBV20-1 and TRBJ1-5, with D unclear. V was pared by 3 bases and J by 5 bases, with 14 bases between. The CDR3 consists of 14 residues. Germline CDR1 reads DFQATT; CDR2 reads SNEGSKA (reference sequence). This CDR3 is CSASTRVGHQPQHF. The CDR3 nucleotides are TGCAGTGCTAGTACAAGGGTAGGACATCAGCCCCAGCATTTT.